This T cell receptor beta chain was recovered during a study of blood T cell repertoires in COVID-19. Study details: Sites in the United States, Italy and Spain provided acute and convalescent COVID-19 samples.

CDR3 length: 15 amino acids. V gave up 2 bases and J gave up 3 bases, with 8 bases separating them. Germline loops: CDR1 SEHNR, CDR2 FQNEAQ (reference sequence). In the authors' workflow: Using reference gene primer amplification, nucleated cell counts were estimated. The assay was immunoSEQ multiplex PCR, and TCRdb's table has in-frame clones only and misses some. The DNA gave D and trimming, while V, J and clone size come from that table. The sample has fewer than 130,000 clones, roughly 84% seen once; the top ten hold under 2.5%. This TCR was sampled from a human donor in a cohort sampled during active COVID-19. Sequencing input: peripheral blood. The rearrangement links TRBV7-9 to TRBJ1-6; D gene uncertain. The CDR3 loop is CASSLQVSYNSPLHF. Written as DNA, the CDR3 is TGTGCCAGCAGCTTACAAGTGAGCTATAATTCACCCCTCCACTTT.